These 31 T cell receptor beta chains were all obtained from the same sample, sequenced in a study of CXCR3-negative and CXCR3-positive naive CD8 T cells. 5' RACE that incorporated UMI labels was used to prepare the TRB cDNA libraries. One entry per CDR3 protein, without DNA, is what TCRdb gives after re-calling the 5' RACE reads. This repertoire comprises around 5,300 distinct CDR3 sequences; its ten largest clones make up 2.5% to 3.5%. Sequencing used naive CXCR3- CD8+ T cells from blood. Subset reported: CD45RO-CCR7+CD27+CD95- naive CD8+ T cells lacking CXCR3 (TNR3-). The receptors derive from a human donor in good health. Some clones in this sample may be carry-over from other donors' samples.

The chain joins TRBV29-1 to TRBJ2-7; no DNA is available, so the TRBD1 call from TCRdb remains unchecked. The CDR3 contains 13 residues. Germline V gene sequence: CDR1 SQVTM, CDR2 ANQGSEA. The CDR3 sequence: CSVGDRSSYEQYF.

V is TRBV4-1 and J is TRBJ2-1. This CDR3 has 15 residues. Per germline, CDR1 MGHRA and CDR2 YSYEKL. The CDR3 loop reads CASSQDFLPSWEQFF.

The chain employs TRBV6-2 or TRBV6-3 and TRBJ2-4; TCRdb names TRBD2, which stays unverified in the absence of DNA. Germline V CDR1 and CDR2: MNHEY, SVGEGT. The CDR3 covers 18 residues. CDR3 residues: CASSYSLAGGLAKNIQYF.

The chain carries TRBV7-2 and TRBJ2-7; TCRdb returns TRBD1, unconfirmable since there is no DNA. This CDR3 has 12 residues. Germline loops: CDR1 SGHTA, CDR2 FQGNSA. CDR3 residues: CASSYPGHEQYF. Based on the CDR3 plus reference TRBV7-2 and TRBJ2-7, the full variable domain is GAGVSQSPSNKVTEKGKDVELRCDPISGHTALYWYRQSLGQGLEFLIYFQGNSAPDKSGLPSDRFSAERTGGSVSTLTIQRTQQEDSAVYLCASSYPGHEQYFGPGTRLTVT.

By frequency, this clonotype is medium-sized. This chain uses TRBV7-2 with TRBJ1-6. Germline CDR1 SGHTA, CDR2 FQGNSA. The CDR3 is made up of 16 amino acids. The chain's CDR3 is CASSLAWRNTGSPLHF.

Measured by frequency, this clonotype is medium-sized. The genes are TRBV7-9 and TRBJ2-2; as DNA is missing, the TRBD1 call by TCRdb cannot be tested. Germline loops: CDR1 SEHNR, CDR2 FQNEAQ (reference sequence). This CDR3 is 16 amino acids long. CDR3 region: CASSSPRGHGTGELFF.

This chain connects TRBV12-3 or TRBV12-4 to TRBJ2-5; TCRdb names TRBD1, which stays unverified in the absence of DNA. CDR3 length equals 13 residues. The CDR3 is CASSLDREETQYF.

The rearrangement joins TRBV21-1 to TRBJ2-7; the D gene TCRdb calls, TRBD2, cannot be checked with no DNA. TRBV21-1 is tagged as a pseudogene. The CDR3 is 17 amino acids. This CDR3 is CASSKVRNRPYRYEQYF.

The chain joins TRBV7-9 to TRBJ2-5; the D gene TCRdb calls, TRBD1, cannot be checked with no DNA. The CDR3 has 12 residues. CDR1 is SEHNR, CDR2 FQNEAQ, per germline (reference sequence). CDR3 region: CAGGMDQETQYF.

The CDR3 sequence: CASSQGSQGFSYEQYF. V usage is TRBV4-1 and J usage is TRBJ2-7; TCRdb names TRBD1, which stays unverified in the absence of DNA. Germline V lookup: CDR1 MGHRA, CDR2 YSYEKL. The CDR3 length is 16 residues.

The CDR3 reads CASSKTGLWYNEQFF. This chain links TRBV7-3 with TRBJ2-1; TCRdb picks TRBD1, but there is no DNA to check that call. The CDR3 is 15 residues long. Germline assignment: CDR1 SGHTA and CDR2 FQGTGA.

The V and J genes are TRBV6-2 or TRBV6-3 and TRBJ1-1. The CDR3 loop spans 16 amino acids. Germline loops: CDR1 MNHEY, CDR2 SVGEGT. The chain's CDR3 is CASSVDSYLMNTEAFF.

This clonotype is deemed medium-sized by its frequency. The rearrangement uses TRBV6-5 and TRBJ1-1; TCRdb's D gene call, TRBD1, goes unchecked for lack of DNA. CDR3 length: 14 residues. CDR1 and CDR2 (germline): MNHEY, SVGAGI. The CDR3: CASSYGTGNTEAFF.

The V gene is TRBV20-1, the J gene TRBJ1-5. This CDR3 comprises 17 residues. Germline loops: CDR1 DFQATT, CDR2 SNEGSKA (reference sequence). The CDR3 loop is CSAPRASTLYSNQPQHF.

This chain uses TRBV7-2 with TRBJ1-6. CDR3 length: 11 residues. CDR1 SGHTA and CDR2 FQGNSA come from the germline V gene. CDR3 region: CASSLVGPLHF.

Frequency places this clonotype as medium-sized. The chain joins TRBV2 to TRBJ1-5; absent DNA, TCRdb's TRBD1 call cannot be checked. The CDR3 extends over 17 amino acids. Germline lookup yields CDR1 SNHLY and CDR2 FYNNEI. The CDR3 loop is CASSDPTGEDRAQPQHF.

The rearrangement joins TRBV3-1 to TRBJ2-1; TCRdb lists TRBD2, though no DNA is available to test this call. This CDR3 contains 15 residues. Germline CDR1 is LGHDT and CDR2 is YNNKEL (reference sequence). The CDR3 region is CASSQVAGGYNEQFF.

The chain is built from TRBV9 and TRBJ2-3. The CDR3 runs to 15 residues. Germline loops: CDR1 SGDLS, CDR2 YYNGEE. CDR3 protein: CASSGTGGGTDTQYF.

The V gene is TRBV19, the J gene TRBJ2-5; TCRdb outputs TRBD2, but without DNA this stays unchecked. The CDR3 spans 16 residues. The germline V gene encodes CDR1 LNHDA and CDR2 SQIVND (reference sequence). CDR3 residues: CASSIIGQGPQETQYF.

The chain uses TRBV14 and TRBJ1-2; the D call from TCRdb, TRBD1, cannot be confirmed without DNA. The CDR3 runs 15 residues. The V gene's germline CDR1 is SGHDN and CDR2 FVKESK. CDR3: CASSQAGTGGRGYTF.

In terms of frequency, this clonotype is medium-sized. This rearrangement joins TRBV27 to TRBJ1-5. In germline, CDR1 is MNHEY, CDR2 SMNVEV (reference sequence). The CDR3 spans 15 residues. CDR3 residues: CASSLSIGLNQPQHF.

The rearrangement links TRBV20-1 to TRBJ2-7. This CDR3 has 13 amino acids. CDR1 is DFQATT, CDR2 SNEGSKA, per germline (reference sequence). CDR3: CSARGPSSYEQYF.

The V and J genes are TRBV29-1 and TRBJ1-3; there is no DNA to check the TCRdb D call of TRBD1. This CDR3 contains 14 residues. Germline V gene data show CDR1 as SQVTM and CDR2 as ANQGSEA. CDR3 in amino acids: CSVRGWDRGNTIYF.

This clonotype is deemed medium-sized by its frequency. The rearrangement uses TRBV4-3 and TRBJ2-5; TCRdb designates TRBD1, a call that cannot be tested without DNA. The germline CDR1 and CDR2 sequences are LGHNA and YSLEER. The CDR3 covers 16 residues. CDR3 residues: CASSPSGQGVLETQYF.

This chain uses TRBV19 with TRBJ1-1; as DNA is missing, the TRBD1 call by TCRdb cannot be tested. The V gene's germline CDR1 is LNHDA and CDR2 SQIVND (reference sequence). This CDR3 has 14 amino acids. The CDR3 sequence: CASSQGASWTEAFF.

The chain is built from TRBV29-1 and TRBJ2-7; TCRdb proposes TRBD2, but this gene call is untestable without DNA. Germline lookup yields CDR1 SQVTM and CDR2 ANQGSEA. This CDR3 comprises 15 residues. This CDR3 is CSVEETSGSSYEQYF.

CDR3 sequence: CASSLALLAGREDTQYF. The J gene is TRBJ2-3, the V gene TRBV7-9; TCRdb lists TRBD2, though no DNA is available to test this call. Germline CDR1 is SEHNR and CDR2 is FQNEAQ (reference sequence). The length of the CDR3 is 17 residues.

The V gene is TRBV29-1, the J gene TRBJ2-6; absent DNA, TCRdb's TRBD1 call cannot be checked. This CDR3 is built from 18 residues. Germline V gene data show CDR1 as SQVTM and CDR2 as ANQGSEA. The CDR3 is CSVAGIGDPSSGANVLTF.

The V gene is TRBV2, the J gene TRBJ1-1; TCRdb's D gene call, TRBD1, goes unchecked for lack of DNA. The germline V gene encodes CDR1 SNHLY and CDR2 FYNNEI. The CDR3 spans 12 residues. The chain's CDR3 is CASRRDRAEAFF.

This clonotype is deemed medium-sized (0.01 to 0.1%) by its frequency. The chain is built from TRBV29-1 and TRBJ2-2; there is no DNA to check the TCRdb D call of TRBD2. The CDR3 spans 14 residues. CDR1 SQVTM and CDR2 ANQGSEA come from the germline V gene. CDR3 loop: CSVGLAENTGELFF.

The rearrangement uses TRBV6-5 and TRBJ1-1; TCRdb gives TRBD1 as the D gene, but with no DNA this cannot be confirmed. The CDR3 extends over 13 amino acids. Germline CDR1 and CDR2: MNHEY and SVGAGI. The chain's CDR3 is CASSHGGRTEAFF.